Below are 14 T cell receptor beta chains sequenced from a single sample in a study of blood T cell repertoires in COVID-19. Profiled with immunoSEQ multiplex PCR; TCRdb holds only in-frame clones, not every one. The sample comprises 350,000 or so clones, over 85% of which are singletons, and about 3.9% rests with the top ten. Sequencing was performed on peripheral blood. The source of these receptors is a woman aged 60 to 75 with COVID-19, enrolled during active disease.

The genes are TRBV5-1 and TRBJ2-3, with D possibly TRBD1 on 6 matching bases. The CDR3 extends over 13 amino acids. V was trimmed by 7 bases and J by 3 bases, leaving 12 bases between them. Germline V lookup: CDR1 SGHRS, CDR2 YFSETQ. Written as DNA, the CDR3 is TGCGCCAGCTACAGGGAGATGACAGATACGCAGTATTTT. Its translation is CASYREMTDTQYF.

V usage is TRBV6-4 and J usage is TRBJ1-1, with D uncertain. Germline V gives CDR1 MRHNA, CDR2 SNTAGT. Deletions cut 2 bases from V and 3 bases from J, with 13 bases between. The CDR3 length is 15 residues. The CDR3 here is CASSDLVEGDTEAFF. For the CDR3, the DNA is TGTGCCAGCAGTGACCTCGTGGAGGGTGACACTGAAGCTTTCTTT.

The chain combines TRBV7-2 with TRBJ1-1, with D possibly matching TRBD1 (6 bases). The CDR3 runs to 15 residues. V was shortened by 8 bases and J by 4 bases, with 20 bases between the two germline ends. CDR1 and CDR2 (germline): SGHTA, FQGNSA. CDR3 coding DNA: TGTGCCAGCCGTTCCACGGGGGGCGGGAGCACTGAAGCTTTCTTT. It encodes CASRSTGGGSTEAFF.

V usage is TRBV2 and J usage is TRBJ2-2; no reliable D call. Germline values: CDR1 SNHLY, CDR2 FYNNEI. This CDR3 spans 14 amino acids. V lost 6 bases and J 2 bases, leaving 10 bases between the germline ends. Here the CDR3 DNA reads TGTGCCAGCAGGAGCATTTTCAACACCGGGGAGCTGTTTTTT. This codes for CASRSIFNTGELFF.

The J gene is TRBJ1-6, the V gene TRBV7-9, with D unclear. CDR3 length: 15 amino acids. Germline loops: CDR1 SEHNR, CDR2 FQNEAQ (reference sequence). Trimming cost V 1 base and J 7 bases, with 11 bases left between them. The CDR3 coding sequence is TGTGCCAGCAGCTTAGTAGGACGGAGGAATTCACCCCTCCACTTT. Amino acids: CASSLVGRRNSPLHF.

CDR3 in amino acids: CASSWDRKSNYGYTF. The DNA of the CDR3 is TGTGCCAGCAGCTGGGACAGAAAGAGCAACTATGGCTACACCTTC. The chain carries TRBV7-3 and TRBJ1-2; TRBD1 aligns across 7 bases. The CDR3 is 15 amino acids. The V gene's germline CDR1 is SGHTA and CDR2 FQGTGA. J gave up 2 bases and V 4 bases, and 7 bases lay outside the gene matches.

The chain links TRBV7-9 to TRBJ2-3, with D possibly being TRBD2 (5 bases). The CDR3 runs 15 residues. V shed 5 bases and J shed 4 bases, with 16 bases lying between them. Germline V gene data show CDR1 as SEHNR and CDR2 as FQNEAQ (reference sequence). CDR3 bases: TGTGCCAGCAGCCATGCCCGGGGAGCAGCAGATACGCAGTATTTT. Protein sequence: CASSHARGAADTQYF.

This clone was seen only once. CDR3 protein: CASSLPDRGSTEAFF. Written as DNA, the CDR3 is TGTGCCAGCAGCTTGCCCGACAGGGGGTCTACTGAAGCTTTCTTT. The chain uses TRBV5-6 and TRBJ1-1; 9 bases line up with TRBD1. This CDR3 has 15 amino acids. Germline-derived CDR1 and CDR2 are SGHDT and YYEEEE. V gave up 1 base and J gave up 5 bases; unmatched junction bases: 6.

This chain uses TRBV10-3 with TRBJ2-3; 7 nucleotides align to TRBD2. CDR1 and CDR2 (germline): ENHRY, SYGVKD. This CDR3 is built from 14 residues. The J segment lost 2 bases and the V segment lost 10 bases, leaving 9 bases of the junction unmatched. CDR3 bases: TGTGCCAGCGCGGCCGGGGGGAACACAGATACGCAGTATTTT. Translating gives CASAAGGNTDTQYF.

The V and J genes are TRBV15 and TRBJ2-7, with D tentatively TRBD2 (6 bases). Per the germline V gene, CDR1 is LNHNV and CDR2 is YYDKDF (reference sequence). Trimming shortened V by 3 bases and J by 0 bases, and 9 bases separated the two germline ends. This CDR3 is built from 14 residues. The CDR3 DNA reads TGTGCCACCAGCAGGGCGCGGGGCTCCTACGAGCAGTACTTC. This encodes CATSRARGSYEQYF.

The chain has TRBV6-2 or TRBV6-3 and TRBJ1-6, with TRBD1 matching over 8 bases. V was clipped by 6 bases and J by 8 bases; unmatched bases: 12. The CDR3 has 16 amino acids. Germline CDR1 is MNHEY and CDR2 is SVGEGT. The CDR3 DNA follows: TGTGCCAGCAGCCTGAGCCGGGACAGGATACATTCACCCCTCCACTTT. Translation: CASSLSRDRIHSPLHF.

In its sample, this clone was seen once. Here the CDR3 reads CASSPMSGGSYEQYF. CDR3 bases: TGTGCCAGCAGCCCAATGTCAGGGGGCTCCTACGAGCAGTACTTC. The V and J genes are TRBV7-9 and TRBJ2-7; 7 nucleotides align to TRBD1. The CDR3 contains 15 residues. The J segment lost 0 bases and the V segment lost 5 bases, leaving 7 bases of the junction unmatched. CDR1 is SEHNR and CDR2 is FQNEAQ in the germline V gene (reference sequence).

CDR3 DNA: TGTGCCAGCAGCCTACTACAGGGGACTAATGAAAAACTGTTTTTT. Encoded protein: CASSLLQGTNEKLFF. The chain joins TRBV11-2 to TRBJ1-4, with 7 bases that match TRBD1. The V gene's germline CDR1 is SGHAT and CDR2 FQNNGV. The CDR3 is made up of 15 amino acids. J gave up 2 bases and V 5 bases, and 5 bases lay outside the gene matches.

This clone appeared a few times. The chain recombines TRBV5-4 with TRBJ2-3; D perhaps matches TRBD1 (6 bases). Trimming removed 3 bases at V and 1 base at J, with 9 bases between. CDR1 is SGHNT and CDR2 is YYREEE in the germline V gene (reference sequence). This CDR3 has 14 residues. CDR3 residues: CASSSRGGTDTQYF. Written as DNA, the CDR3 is TGTGCCAGCAGCTCCAGGGGCGGCACAGATACGCAGTATTTT.